These 23 T cell receptor beta chains were sequenced from one sample in a study of identical twins. One entry per CDR3 protein, called by TCRdb with MiXCR from the 5' RACE reads. This table holds roughly 250,000 distinct CDR3 sequences, about 14% found once. The sample consisted of memory (CD45RO+) T cells sorted from blood. The receptors originated from a woman under 30 in good health.

This chain links TRBV29-1 with TRBJ2-1, with 8 bases matching TRBD2. The germline gives CDR1 SQVTM, CDR2 ANQGSEA. J gave up 8 bases and V 4 bases, and 10 bases lay outside the gene matches. This CDR3 contains 14 residues. The DNA for the CDR3 is TGCAGCGTTGGACGGGCGGGAGGTGTGGATGAGCAGTTCTTC. Encoded protein: CSVGRAGGVDEQFF.

In this sample, this clonotype turned up many times. V gene TRBV12-3 or TRBV12-4 combines with J gene TRBJ2-7, with TRBD2 as a possible D gene (5 bases). This CDR3 comprises 14 residues. Deletions cut 3 bases from V and 6 bases from J, with 15 bases between. CDR3 bases: TGTGCCAGCAGTTTCAGTCCCCCGGGGATCGAGCAGTACTTC. Translation gives CASSFSPPGIEQYF.

The chain uses TRBV6-2 or TRBV6-3 and TRBJ1-1; no clear D. The CDR3 is made up of 13 amino acids. Trimming left V 8 bases short and J 5 bases short, with 15 bases between. Germline CDR1 and CDR2: MNHEY and SVGEGT. As DNA, the CDR3 is TGTGCCAGCCTTACCCCGAGCGGAACTGAAGCTTTCTTT. Amino acid sequence: CASLTPSGTEAFF.

Only a few counts were recorded for this clonotype. The J gene is TRBJ2-1, the V gene TRBV24-1, with D maybe TRBD2 (6 bases). CDR1 is KGHDR, CDR2 SFDVKD, per germline. Trimming took off 3 bases at V and 6 bases at J, with 11 bases between the two ends. This CDR3 spans 14 amino acids. This CDR3 reads CATSDSGRFNEQFF. For the CDR3, the DNA is TGTGCCACCAGTGATAGCGGGCGGTTCAATGAGCAGTTCTTC.

This clonotype was counted only a few times. The J gene is TRBJ2-3, the V gene TRBV7-9, with D perhaps matching TRBD1 (6 bases). The CDR3 length is 15 residues. Germline assignment: CDR1 SEHNR and CDR2 FQNEAQ (reference sequence). V lost 2 bases, J lost 3 bases, and 12 bases lay in between. The CDR3 DNA sequence: TGTGCCAGCAGCTTACTGGGGGCTTGGACAGATACGCAGTATTTT. It specifies CASSLLGAWTDTQYF. Together with reference TRBV7-9 and TRBJ2-3, the CDR3 gives the full variable domain: DTGVSQNPRHKITKRGQNVTFRCDPISEHNRLYWYRQTLGQGPEFLTYFQNEAQLEKSRLLSDRFSAERPKGSFSTLEIQRTEQGDSAMYLCASSLLGAWTDTQYFGPGTRLTVL.

This clonotype has more than one count but fewer than ten. The rearrangement uses TRBV20-1 and TRBJ2-3, with 11 bases lining up with TRBD2. J gave up 2 bases and V 5 bases, and 3 bases lay outside the gene matches. CDR1 DFQATT and CDR2 SNEGSKA come from the germline V gene (reference sequence). This CDR3 is 14 amino acids long. CDR3 nucleotide sequence: TGCAGTGCTCCACTAGCGGGAGTCACAGATACGCAGTATTTT. Residues: CSAPLAGVTDTQYF.

The chain recombines TRBV29-1 with TRBJ1-1; 9 bases are a match to TRBD1. The J segment lost 1 base and the V segment lost 7 bases, leaving 4 bases of the junction unmatched. Germline CDR1 is SQVTM and CDR2 is ANQGSEA. The CDR3 loop spans 13 amino acids. Here the CDR3 reads CSGVGQGNTEAFF. The CDR3 DNA follows: TGCAGCGGGGTGGGACAGGGGAACACTGAAGCTTTCTTT. Variable domain in full (rest from reference TRBV29-1 and TRBJ1-1): SAVISQKPSRDICQRGTSLTIQCQVDSQVTMMFWYRQQPGQSLTLIATANQGSEATYESGFVIDKFPISRPNLTFSTLTVSNMSPEDSSIYLCSGVGQGNTEAFFGQGTRLTVV.

This clonotype was counted between two and nine times. The chain links TRBV21-1 to TRBJ1-3. TRBV21-1 is a pseudogene. The CDR3 spans 13 residues. This chain's CDR3 is CASSKTAGNTIYF. CDR3 bases: TGTGCCAGCAGCAAGACGGCAGGGAACACCATATATTTT.

This clonotype appeared a few times. The chain is built from TRBV7-2 and TRBJ2-3; 7 bases align to TRBD2. This CDR3 has 16 residues. Looked up from germline, CDR1 is SGHTA and CDR2 is FQGNSA. The trim removed 3 bases at V and 1 base at J, leaving 7 bases unmatched. In DNA form, the CDR3 reads TGTGCCAGCAGCTTTAGCCGGGGGGTCGGCACAGATACGCAGTATTTT. Translation gives CASSFSRGVGTDTQYF.

V and J are TRBV5-1 and TRBJ2-3, with 7 nucleotides matching TRBD1. The CDR3 sequence is 14 residues long. CDR1 and CDR2 from the germline V gene are SGHRS and YFSETQ. Trimming cost V 4 bases and J 0 bases; bases outside gene matches: 2. The CDR3: CASSGTVSTDTQYF. The DNA of the CDR3 is TGCGCCAGCAGCGGGACAGTTAGCACAGATACGCAGTATTTT.

This clonotype appeared a few times. The V gene is TRBV6-4, the J gene TRBJ2-3; 10 bases are shared with TRBD2. The CDR3 runs 14 residues. Germline lookup yields CDR1 MRHNA and CDR2 SNTAGT. V lost 4 bases, J lost 4 bases, and 2 bases stayed unmatched. In DNA, the CDR3 is TGTGCCAGCAGTGTAGCGGGGGGATCAGATACGCAGTATTTT. It yields the protein CASSVAGGSDTQYF.

This clonotype was found many times. The chain has TRBV12-3 or TRBV12-4 and TRBJ2-3; D gene ambiguous. Trimming took 3 bases from V and 7 from J, leaving 5 bases between them. The CDR3 covers 11 residues. The CDR3 DNA sequence: TGTGCCAGCAGTTTCAGGTATACGCAGTATTTT. Its protein is CASSFRYTQYF.

This clonotype has just a few counts. V usage is TRBV6-2 or TRBV6-3 and J usage is TRBJ2-5; D is unclear. Germline V gene lookup returns CDR1 MNHEY and CDR2 SVGEGT. This CDR3 is built from 14 residues. The V end was cut by 2 bases, the J end by 5 bases, with 12 bases between. DNA of the CDR3: TGTGCCAGCAGTTACCCAGATCGGCGGGAGACCCAGTACTTC. Its protein product is CASSYPDRRETQYF.

This clonotype appeared a few times. The J gene is TRBJ1-2, the V gene TRBV5-1; the match to TRBD1 covers 7 bases. Germline V lookup: CDR1 SGHRS, CDR2 YFSETQ. The trim removed 3 bases at V and 8 bases at J, leaving 13 bases unmatched. This CDR3 contains 15 residues. In DNA, the CDR3 is TGCGCCAGCAGCTCTCGGGGGGTAACAGGGGAAGGCTACACCTTC. Its translation: CASSSRGVTGEGYTF. The variable domain in full, completed from reference TRBV5-1 and TRBJ1-2, reads KAGVTQTPRYLIKTRGQQVTLSCSPISGHRSVSWYQQTPGQGLQFLFEYFSETQRNKGNFPGRFSGRQFSNSRSEMNVSTLELGDSALYLCASSSRGVTGEGYTFGSGTRLTVV.

In this sample, this clonotype turned up a few times. V gene TRBV10-3 combines with J gene TRBJ1-4, with 7 bases aligning to TRBD1. The CDR3 sequence is 16 residues long. V lost 6 bases, J lost 0 bases, and 7 bases stayed unmatched. Germline V gene lookup returns CDR1 ENHRY and CDR2 SYGVKD. CDR3: CAISQAGTATNEKLFF. The CDR3 bases are TGTGCCATCAGCCAAGCCGGGACAGCAACTAATGAAAAACTGTTTTTT.

This clonotype appeared many times. The gene calls are TRBV6-5 and TRBJ1-3; perhaps TRBD1 as D (5 bases). CDR1 is MNHEY, CDR2 SVGAGI, per germline. V lost 2 bases, J lost 0 bases, and 14 bases lay in between. This CDR3 has 17 amino acids. Here the CDR3 reads CASSYSSQGSSGNTIYF. In DNA, the CDR3 is TGTGCCAGCAGTTACAGTTCCCAGGGAAGCTCTGGAAACACCATATATTTT.

CDR3 DNA: TGTGCCAGCAGCCCCCCTATCATATGGGAAAAACTGTTTTTT. Residues: CASSPPIIWEKLFF. The gene calls are TRBV7-9 and TRBJ1-4; D remains unclear. Germline V gene data show CDR1 as SEHNR and CDR2 as FQNEAQ (reference sequence). CDR3 length equals 14 residues. Trimming removed 5 bases from V and 8 bases from J, with 15 bases in between.

This clonotype occurred many times. V is TRBV12-3 or TRBV12-4 and J is TRBJ1-1; D might be TRBD1 (5 bases). CDR3 length equals 15 residues. The ends were cut back, 8 bases at V and 0 bases at J, with 16 bases in the middle. The CDR3 here is CASGGPGGLNTEAFF. The CDR3, as DNA: TGTGCCAGCGGGGGTCCTGGCGGGCTGAACACTGAAGCTTTCTTT.

This clonotype appeared a few times. This chain connects TRBV20-1 to TRBJ2-2, with 8 bases that match TRBD2. The J segment lost 5 bases and the V segment lost 4 bases, leaving 9 bases of the junction unmatched. The CDR3 sequence is 15 residues long. Germline V lookup: CDR1 DFQATT, CDR2 SNEGSKA (reference sequence). The CDR3 here is CSAISIAGRTGELFF. DNA of the CDR3: TGCAGTGCTATTTCCATAGCGGGACGGACCGGGGAGCTGTTTTTT.

This clonotype was seen at least ten times. V is TRBV18 and J is TRBJ2-4, with D possibly TRBD1 on 5 matching bases. The germline V gene encodes CDR1 KGHSH and CDR2 LQKENI. Trimming left V 0 bases short and J 1 base short, with 10 bases between. The CDR3 totals 16 residues. The CDR3 sequence is CASSPPRGTAKNIQYF. The CDR3 nucleotides read TGTGCCAGCTCACCACCTAGGGGAACTGCCAAAAACATTCAGTACTTC.

The genes are TRBV5-6 and TRBJ2-3; a weak D match, TRBD2 (6 bases). This CDR3 is 15 amino acids long. Germline loops: CDR1 SGHDT, CDR2 YYEEEE. Deletions cut 4 bases from V and 2 bases from J, with 14 bases between. For the CDR3, the DNA is TGTGCCAGCAGCCCTCAGCGGGCTTACACAGATACGCAGTATTTT. Protein: CASSPQRAYTDTQYF.

This clonotype has only a few counts. This chain uses TRBV29-1 with TRBJ2-2, with a weak D call TRBD2 (5 bases). Trimming took off 4 bases at V and 5 bases at J, with 14 bases between the two ends. Germline CDR1 is SQVTM and CDR2 is ANQGSEA. The CDR3 has 14 residues. The CDR3 DNA follows: TGCAGCGTTGTCCCGCGGGCGCTAACCGGGGAGCTGTTTTTT. This sequence encodes CSVVPRALTGELFF.

V usage is TRBV29-1 and J usage is TRBJ2-1; no clear D. There are 13 residues in the CDR3. CDR1 SQVTM and CDR2 ANQGSEA come from the germline V gene. V was cut by 4 bases and J by 0 bases, with 7 bases left in between. CDR3 region: CSVVTISYNEQFF. The CDR3 bases are TGCAGCGTTGTGACAATCTCCTACAATGAGCAGTTCTTC.